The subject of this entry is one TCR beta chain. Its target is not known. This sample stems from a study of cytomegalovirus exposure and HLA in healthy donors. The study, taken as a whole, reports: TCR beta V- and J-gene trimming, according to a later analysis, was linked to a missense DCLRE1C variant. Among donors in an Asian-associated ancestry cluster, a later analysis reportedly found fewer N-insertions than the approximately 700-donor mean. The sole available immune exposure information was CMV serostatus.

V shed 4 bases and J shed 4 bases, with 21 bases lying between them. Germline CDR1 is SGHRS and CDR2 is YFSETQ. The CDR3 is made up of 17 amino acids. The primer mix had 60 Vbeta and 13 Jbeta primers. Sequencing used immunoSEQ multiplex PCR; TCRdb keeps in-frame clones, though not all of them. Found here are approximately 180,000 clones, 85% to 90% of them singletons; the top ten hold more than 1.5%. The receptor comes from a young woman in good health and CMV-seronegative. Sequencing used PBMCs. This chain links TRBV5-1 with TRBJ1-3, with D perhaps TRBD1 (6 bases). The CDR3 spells CASSDPAATGSGNTIYF. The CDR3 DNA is TGCGCCAGCAGCGACCCAGCCGCGACAGGATCAGGAAACACCATATATTTT.